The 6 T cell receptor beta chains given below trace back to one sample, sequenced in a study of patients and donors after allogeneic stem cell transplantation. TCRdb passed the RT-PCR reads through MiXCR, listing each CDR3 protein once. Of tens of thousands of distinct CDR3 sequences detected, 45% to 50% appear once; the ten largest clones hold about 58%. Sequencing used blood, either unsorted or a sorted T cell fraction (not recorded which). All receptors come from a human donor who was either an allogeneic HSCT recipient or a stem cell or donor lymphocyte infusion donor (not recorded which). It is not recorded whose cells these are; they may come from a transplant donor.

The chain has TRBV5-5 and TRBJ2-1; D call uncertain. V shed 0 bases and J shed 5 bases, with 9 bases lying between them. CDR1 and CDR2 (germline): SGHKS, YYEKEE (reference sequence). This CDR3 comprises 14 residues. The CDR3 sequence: CASSLDGDDNEQFF. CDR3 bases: TGTGCCAGCAGCTTGGACGGCGATGACAATGAGCAGTTCTTC.

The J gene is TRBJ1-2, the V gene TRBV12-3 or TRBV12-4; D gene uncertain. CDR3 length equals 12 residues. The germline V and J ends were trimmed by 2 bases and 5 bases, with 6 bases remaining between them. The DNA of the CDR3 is TGTGCCAGCAGTTTACGAGCGTATGGCTACACCTTC. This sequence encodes CASSLRAYGYTF.

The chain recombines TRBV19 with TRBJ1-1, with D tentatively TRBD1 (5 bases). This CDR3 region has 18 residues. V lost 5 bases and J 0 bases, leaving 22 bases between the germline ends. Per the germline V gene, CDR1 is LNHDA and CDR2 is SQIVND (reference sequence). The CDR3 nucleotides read TGTGCCAGTAGTGTTCCCGACGGGGCTCTTCCTATGAACACTGAAGCTTTCTTT. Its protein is CASSVPDGALPMNTEAFF.

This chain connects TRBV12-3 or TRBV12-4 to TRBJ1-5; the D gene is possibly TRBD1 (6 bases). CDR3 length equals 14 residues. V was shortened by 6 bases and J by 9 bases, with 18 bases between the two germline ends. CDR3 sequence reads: CASSLRDTGRPQHF. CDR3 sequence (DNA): TGTGCCAGCAGCTTAAGGGACACGGGACGGCCCCAGCATTTT.

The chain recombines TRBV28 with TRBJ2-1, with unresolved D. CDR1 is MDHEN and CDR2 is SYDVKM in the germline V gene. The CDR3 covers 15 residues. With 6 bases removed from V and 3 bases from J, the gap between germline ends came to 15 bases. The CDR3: CASRQNRWRYNEQFF. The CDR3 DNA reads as TGTGCCAGCAGACAGAACAGATGGCGCTACAATGAGCAGTTCTTC.

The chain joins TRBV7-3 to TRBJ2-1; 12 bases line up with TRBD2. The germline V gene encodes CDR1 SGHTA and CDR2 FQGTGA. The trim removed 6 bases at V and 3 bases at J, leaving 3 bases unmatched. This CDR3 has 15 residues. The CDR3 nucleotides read TGTGCCAGCAGTAAGGGACTAGCGGGCTACAATGAGCAGTTCTTC. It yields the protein CASSKGLAGYNEQFF.